A single sample is the source of the 4 T cell receptor beta chains below, sequenced in a study of Graves' ophthalmopathy and Graves' hyperthyroidism. Amplified material comprised TCR beta CDR3 regions derived from RNA transcripts. An initial RT-PCR round employing HTBI primers preceded a second-round multiplex PCR. One entry per CDR3 protein results from TCRdb running MiXCR on the multiplex PCR reads. Altogether some 750,000 distinct CDR3 sequences are present, around 40% being singletons, with the ten largest covering 44%. The sequenced sample consisted of peripheral blood. The receptors stem from an adult man with Graves' ophthalmopathy.

The V and J genes are TRBV15 and TRBJ1-1, with a weak D call TRBD1 (5 bases). Germline V gene lookup returns CDR1 LNHNV and CDR2 YYDKDF (reference sequence). V dropped 3 bases and J dropped 1 base, with 9 bases sitting between them. The CDR3 runs to 14 residues. The CDR3 here is CATSSAGGNTEAFF. The CDR3 nucleotides are TGTGCCACCAGCAGTGCTGGGGGGAACACTGAAGCTTTCTTT.

The chain employs TRBV29-1 and TRBJ2-7, with 8 bases lining up with TRBD1. This CDR3 is built from 11 residues. In germline, CDR1 is SQVTM, CDR2 ANQGSEA. The CDR3 region is CRGTGPHEQYF. CDR3 DNA sequence: TGCAGAGGGACAGGTCCTCACGAGCAGTACTTC.

This clonotype was recorded many times. CDR3 coding DNA: TGTGCCAGCAGCTCCAATGCACTGAGTTACGAGCAGTACTTC. Its protein product is CASSSNALSYEQYF. This chain joins TRBV7-2 and TRBJ2-7; D is ambiguous. This CDR3 has 14 residues. With 4 bases removed from V and 4 bases from J, the gap between germline ends came to 14 bases. CDR1 SGHTA and CDR2 FQGNSA come from the germline V gene.

The rearrangement joins TRBV7-9 to TRBJ1-6; no reliable D call. This CDR3 has 13 amino acids. Germline assignment: CDR1 SEHNR and CDR2 FQNEAQ (reference sequence). Between the trimmed V and J ends, which lost 5 bases and 10 bases, there was a span of 12 bases. The CDR3 region is CASSQLRESPLHF. The CDR3 DNA reads TGTGCCAGCAGCCAATTAAGGGAGTCACCCCTCCACTTT.